Each of the 21 T cell receptor beta chains below was sequenced from the same sample in a study of T cell responses to AZD1222 COVID-19 vaccine. Clones were read by immunoSEQ multiplex PCR, and TCRdb kept only the in-frame ones, dropping some. The table lists 95,000 to 120,000 clones, about 91% of them singletons. The sample here was peripheral blood, taken 28 days after the second AZD1222 dose. Receptors were obtained from an adult who received the AZD1222 COVID-19 vaccine.

The V call is TRBV28, the J call TRBJ1-6, with D tentatively TRBD1 (5 bases). With 5 bases removed from V and 5 bases from J, the gap between germline ends came to 16 bases. The length of the CDR3 is 16 residues. Per germline, CDR1 MDHEN and CDR2 SYDVKM. The CDR3 DNA sequence: TGTGCCAGCAGTCTCCCCGGGGGGACTAATAATTCACCCCTCCACTTT. Translated, it gives CASSLPGGTNNSPLHF.

The rearrangement joins TRBV5-1 to TRBJ1-1, with TRBD1 matching 10 bases. Losses at the gene ends were 0 bases for V and 4 bases for J; bases not matched to a gene: 0. In germline, CDR1 is SGHRS, CDR2 YFSETQ. The CDR3 contains 14 residues. CDR3 bases: TGCGCCAGCAGCTTGGGGACAGGGGGCACTGAAGCTTTCTTT. Translated, it gives CASSLGTGGTEAFF.

The chain joins TRBV2 to TRBJ2-5; a weak D match, TRBD2 (6 bases). This CDR3 has 13 residues. V lost 7 bases and J lost 1, with 10 bases in between. Per germline, CDR1 SNHLY and CDR2 FYNNEI. CDR3 sequence reads: CASNPGLQETQYF. In DNA form, the CDR3 reads TGTGCCAGCAACCCGGGACTCCAAGAGACCCAGTACTTC. Filled out from reference TRBV2 and TRBJ2-5, the complete variable domain reads EPEVTQTPSHQVTQMGQEVILRCVPISNHLYFYWYRQILGQKVEFLVSFYNNEISEKSEIFDDQFSVERPDGSNFTLKIRSTKLEDSAMYFCASNPGLQETQYFGPGTRLLVL.

A note on this clone: Other DNA sequences in this specimen translate into the identical CDR3. V is TRBV18 and J is TRBJ2-7, with D unclear. V was clipped by 2 bases and J by 0 bases, with 5 bases between them. This CDR3 spans 13 amino acids. Germline lookup yields CDR1 KGHSH and CDR2 LQKENI. CDR3 protein: CASSPGSSYEQYF. The CDR3 nucleotides are TGTGCCAGCTCACCAGGCAGCTCCTACGAGCAGTACTTC.

The count of this clone is one. The chain recombines TRBV19 with TRBJ1-2, with D perhaps TRBD1 (5 bases). This CDR3 contains 12 residues. From germline, CDR1 is LNHDA and CDR2 SQIVND (reference sequence). The ends were cut back, 4 bases at V and 8 bases at J, with 11 bases in the middle. The DNA of the CDR3 is TGTGCCAGTAGTAGGACCTCAGGGGGCTACACCTTC. This sequence encodes CASSRTSGGYTF.

The rearrangement joins TRBV7-2 to TRBJ2-1, with 7 bases that match TRBD2. Germline V lookup: CDR1 SGHTA, CDR2 FQGNSA. The CDR3 loop spans 12 amino acids. The junction had 7 bases not matched to a gene; V was cut back by 5 bases and J by 12 bases. This chain's CDR3 is CASSPPAGTQFF. CDR3 coding DNA: TGTGCCAGCAGCCCCCCAGCGGGGACGCAGTTCTTC.

The V call is TRBV5-6, the J call TRBJ2-7; a weak D match, TRBD1 (6 bases). The V gene's germline CDR1 is SGHDT and CDR2 YYEEEE. Trimming took 2 bases from V and 5 from J, leaving 14 bases between them. This CDR3 is 14 amino acids long. Here the CDR3 reads CASSLLQGWDEQYF. CDR3 bases: TGTGCCAGCAGCTTATTGCAGGGGTGGGACGAGCAGTACTTC.

DNA for the CDR3: TGTGCCAGCAGCTTAGTTACAGCCAATTCACCCCTCCACTTT. It specifies CASSLVTANSPLHF. The rearrangement joins TRBV11-2 to TRBJ1-6; D call uncertain. Germline CDR1 is SGHAT and CDR2 is FQNNGV. The germline V and J ends were trimmed by 1 base and 7 bases, with 8 bases remaining between them. CDR3 length: 14 residues.

The chain has TRBV10-3 and TRBJ1-2; TRBD1 is a possible D gene (5 bases). CDR3 length: 12 residues. From germline, CDR1 is ENHRY and CDR2 SYGVKD. Between the trimmed V and J ends, which lost 3 bases and 4 bases, there was a span of 6 bases. The CDR3 spells CAISEQVYGYTF. In DNA form, the CDR3 reads TGTGCCATCAGTGAACAGGTCTATGGCTACACCTTC.

This rearrangement joins TRBV7-9 to TRBJ2-5; D ambiguous. CDR1 and CDR2 from the germline V gene are SEHNR and FQNEAQ (reference sequence). The CDR3 contains 13 residues. The V end was cut by 6 bases, the J end by 4 bases, with 12 bases between. CDR3 sequence (DNA): TGTGCCAGCAGATTGTCTGTGCTAGAGACCCAGTACTTC. It encodes CASRLSVLETQYF.

The chain joins TRBV7-2 to TRBJ2-1, with TRBD2 matching 7 bases. Germline V gene data show CDR1 as SGHTA and CDR2 as FQGNSA. Trimming at V came to 0 bases and at J to 9 bases, leaving 5 bases not matched to a gene. This CDR3 region has 14 residues. For the CDR3, the DNA is TGTGCCAGCAGCTTAGCGGGGGGGGAGGTTGAGCAGTTCTTC. Translation gives CASSLAGGEVEQFF.

The V gene is TRBV10-3, the J gene TRBJ1-6; the D gene is possibly TRBD1 (5 bases). Trimming stripped 7 bases from V and 11 bases from J, with 15 bases between. Germline V gene sequence: CDR1 ENHRY, CDR2 SYGVKD. The CDR3 has 13 residues. The CDR3: CAIKGQGETPLHF. As DNA, the CDR3 is TGTGCCATCAAAGGCCAGGGAGAGACACCCCTCCACTTT.

This clone was seen a handful of times. This sequence joins TRBV19 and TRBJ1-6; no clear D gene. Trimming left V 2 bases short and J 0 bases short, with 5 bases between. Germline lookup yields CDR1 LNHDA and CDR2 SQIVND (reference sequence). This CDR3 contains 15 residues. The CDR3 DNA reads as TGTGCCAGTAGTATAAAGCGCTCCTATAATTCACCCCTCCACTTT. Translation gives CASSIKRSYNSPLHF.

The chain couples TRBV2 to TRBJ1-6; no clear D. There are 12 residues in the CDR3. With 2 bases removed from V and 8 bases from J, the gap between germline ends came to 4 bases. Germline V gene sequence: CDR1 SNHLY, CDR2 FYNNEI. In DNA, the CDR3 is TGTGCCAGCAGTGAAATTTATTCACCCCTCCACTTT. Translated: CASSEIYSPLHF.

The rearrangement links TRBV3-1 (or the pseudogene TRBV3-2) to TRBJ2-5, with TRBD1 as a possible D gene (5 bases). The CDR3 spans 16 residues. Between the trimmed V and J ends, which lost 6 bases and 5 bases, there was a span of 22 bases. The germline gives CDR1 LGHDT, CDR2 YNNKEL (reference sequence). In nucleotides, the CDR3 is TGTGCCAGCAGATCTACCACGAGTCCAGGGTGGGAGACCCAGTACTTC. Translation: CASRSTTSPGWETQYF.

The chain employs TRBV6-5 and TRBJ1-1, with D uncertain. CDR1 and CDR2 (germline): MNHEY, SVGAGI. Trimming pared 10 bases from V and 0 bases from J, leaving 12 bases between. The CDR3 is made up of 13 amino acids. CDR3 in DNA: TGTGCCACTCGACCGGTGATGAACACTGAAGCTTTCTTT. It specifies CATRPVMNTEAFF.

The CDR3 sequence: CASPGTGELFF. DNA for the CDR3: TGTGCCAGCCCTGGCACCGGGGAGCTGTTTTTT. This chain links TRBV6-4 with TRBJ2-2; D call uncertain. CDR1 and CDR2 (germline): MRHNA, SNTAGT. The CDR3 loop spans 11 amino acids. V lost 8 bases and J lost 4, with 5 bases in between.

In its sample, this clone was seen many times. This chain joins TRBV6-2 or TRBV6-3 and TRBJ2-7; perhaps D is TRBD1 or TRBD2 (6 bases each). This CDR3 is 17 amino acids long. CDR1 is MNHEY and CDR2 is SVGEGT in the germline V gene. Trimming removed 2 bases from V and 1 base from J, with 18 bases in between. The CDR3 DNA is TGTGCCAGCAGTTACAAGATAAGGGGGGTTGCTTCCTACGAGCAGTACTTC. Translation: CASSYKIRGVASYEQYF.

The chain couples TRBV13 to TRBJ2-7, with TRBD1 matching 7 bases. The CDR3 is 15 residues long. Germline trimming cut 5 bases from V and 7 bases from J; bases unmatched to any gene: 14. The V gene's germline CDR1 is PRHDT and CDR2 FYEKMQ (reference sequence). The CDR3 DNA reads as TGTGCCAGCAGCCGAGGGACAGCTACGTTTGGGGAGCAGTACTTC. As protein: CASSRGTATFGEQYF.

The chain couples TRBV19 to TRBJ1-3, with no clear D. Trimming took off 3 bases at V and 3 bases at J, with 12 bases between the two ends. CDR3 size: 15 residues. Germline CDR1 reads LNHDA; CDR2 reads SQIVND (reference sequence). CDR3 nucleotide sequence: TGTGCCAGTAGTATGGCGGCCGAAGGTGGAAACACCATATATTTT. Protein: CASSMAAEGGNTIYF. Using reference TRBV19 and TRBJ1-3 for the parts outside the CDR3, the full variable domain is DGGITQSPKYLFRKEGQNVTLSCEQNLNHDAMYWYRQDPGQGLRLIYYSQIVNDFQKGDIAEGYSVSREKKESFPLTVTSAQKNPTAFYLCASSMAAEGGNTIYFGEGSWLTVV.

This sequence joins TRBV9 and TRBJ1-3; D is perhaps TRBD1 (5 bases). V gave up 3 bases and J gave up 4 bases, with 11 bases separating them. There are 14 residues in the CDR3. Germline V gene sequence: CDR1 SGDLS, CDR2 YYNGEE. The CDR3 here is CASSGDAAGNTIYF. Here the CDR3 DNA reads TGTGCCAGCAGCGGGGACGCCGCCGGAAACACCATATATTTT.